The entry that follows covers one TCR beta chain sequence. No antigen is known for it. These data belong to a study of cytomegalovirus exposure and HLA in healthy donors. Points from the study as a whole: The listing of 160 or so TCR beta chains classed them as cytomegalovirus-associated. Later analysis suggested most CMV-associated TCR beta chains were HLA-restricted.

Germline trimming cut 4 bases from V and 1 base from J; bases unmatched to any gene: 3. Germline V lookup: CDR1 GTSNPN, CDR2 SVGIG (reference sequence). This CDR3 comprises 13 residues. The PCR employed 60 Vbeta primers together with 13 Jbeta primers. Generated by immunoSEQ multiplex PCR, the TCRdb table keeps only in-frame clones and is missing some. Found here are about 180,000 clones, around 81% of them singletons; the top ten hold 5.7%. The source of this sequence is a man aged 40-55 years in good health and CMV-seronegative. The material sequenced was PBMCs. The V call is TRBV30, the J call TRBJ1-1; 7 bases line up with TRBD1. CDR3 bases: TGTGCCTGGACTCGACAGGGGAACACTGAAGCTTTCTTT. This codes for CAWTRQGNTEAFF.